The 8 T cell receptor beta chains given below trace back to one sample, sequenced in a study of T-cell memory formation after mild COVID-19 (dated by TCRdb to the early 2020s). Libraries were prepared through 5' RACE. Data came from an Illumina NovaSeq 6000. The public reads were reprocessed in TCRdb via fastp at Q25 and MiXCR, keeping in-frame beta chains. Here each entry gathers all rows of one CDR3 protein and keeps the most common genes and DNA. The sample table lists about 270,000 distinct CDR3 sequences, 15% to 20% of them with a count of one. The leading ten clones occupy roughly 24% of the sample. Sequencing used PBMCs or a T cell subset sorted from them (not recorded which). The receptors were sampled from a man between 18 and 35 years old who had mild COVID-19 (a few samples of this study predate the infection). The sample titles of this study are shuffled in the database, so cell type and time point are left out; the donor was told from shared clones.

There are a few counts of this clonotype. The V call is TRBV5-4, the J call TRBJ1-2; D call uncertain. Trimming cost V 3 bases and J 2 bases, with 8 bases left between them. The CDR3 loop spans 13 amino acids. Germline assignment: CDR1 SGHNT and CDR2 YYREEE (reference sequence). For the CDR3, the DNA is TGTGCCAGCAGCTCCGACGGAAACTATGGCTACACCTTC. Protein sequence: CASSSDGNYGYTF.

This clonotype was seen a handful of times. CDR3 coding DNA: TGTGCCAGCAGCGTAGAAGGGGTTCGGTCACCCCTCCACTTT. As protein: CASSVEGVRSPLHF. This sequence joins TRBV9 and TRBJ1-6; D is perhaps TRBD1 (5 bases). Trimming removed 0 bases from V and 10 bases from J, with 11 bases in between. Per germline, CDR1 SGDLS and CDR2 YYNGEE. The CDR3 consists of 14 residues.

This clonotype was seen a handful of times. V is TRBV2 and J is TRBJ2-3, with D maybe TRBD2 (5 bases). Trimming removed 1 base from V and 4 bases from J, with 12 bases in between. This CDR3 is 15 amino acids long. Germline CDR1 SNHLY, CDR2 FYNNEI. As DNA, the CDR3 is TGTGCCAGCAGTGAAGTCCTCCCGCGGGCAGATACGCAGTATTTT. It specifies CASSEVLPRADTQYF.

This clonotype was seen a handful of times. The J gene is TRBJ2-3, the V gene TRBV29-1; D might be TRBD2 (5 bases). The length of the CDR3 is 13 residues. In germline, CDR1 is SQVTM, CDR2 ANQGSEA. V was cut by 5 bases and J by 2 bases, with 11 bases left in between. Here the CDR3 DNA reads TGCAGCGTTTGGGAGAGGGCCACAGATACGCAGTATTTT. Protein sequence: CSVWERATDTQYF.

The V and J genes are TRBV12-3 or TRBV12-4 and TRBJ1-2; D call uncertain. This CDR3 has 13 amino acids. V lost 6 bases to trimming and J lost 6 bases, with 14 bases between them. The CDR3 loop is CASRRPGGDGYTF. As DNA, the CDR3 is TGTGCCAGCAGACGGCCCGGCGGGGATGGCTACACCTTC.

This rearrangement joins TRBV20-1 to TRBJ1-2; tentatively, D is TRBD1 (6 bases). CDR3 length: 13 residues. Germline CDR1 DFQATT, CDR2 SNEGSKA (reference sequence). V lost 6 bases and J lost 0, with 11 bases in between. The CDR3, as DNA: TGCAGTGCGGTGGACAGTACTAACTATGGCTACACCTTC. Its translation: CSAVDSTNYGYTF.

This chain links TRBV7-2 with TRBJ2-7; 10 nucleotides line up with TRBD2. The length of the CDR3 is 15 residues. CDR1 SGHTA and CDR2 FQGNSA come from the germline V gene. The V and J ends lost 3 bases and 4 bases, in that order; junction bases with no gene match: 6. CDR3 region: CASSLLAGELYEQYF. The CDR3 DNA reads TGTGCCAGCAGCTTGCTAGCGGGGGAACTTTACGAGCAGTACTTC.

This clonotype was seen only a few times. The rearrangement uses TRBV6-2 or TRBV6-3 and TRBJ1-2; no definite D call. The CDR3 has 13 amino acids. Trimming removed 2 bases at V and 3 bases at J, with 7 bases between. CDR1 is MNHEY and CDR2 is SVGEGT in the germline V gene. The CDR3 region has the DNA TGTGCCAGCAGTTACAAACAAGACTATGGCTACACCTTC. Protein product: CASSYKQDYGYTF.